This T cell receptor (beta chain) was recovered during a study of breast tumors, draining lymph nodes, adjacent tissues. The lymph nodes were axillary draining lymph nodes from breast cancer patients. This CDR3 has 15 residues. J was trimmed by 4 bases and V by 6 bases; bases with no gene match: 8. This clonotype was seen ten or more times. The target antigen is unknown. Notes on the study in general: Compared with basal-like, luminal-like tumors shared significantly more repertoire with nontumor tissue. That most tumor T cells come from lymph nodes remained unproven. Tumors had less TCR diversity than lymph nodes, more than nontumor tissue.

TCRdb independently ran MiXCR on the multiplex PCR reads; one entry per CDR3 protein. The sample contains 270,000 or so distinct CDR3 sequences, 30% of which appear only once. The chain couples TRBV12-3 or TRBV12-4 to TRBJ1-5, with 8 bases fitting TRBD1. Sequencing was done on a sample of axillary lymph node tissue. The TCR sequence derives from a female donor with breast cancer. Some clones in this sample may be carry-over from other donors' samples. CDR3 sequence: CASRTGTGPNQPQHF. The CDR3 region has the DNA TGTGCCAGCAGGACCGGGACAGGACCAAATCAGCCCCAGCATTTT.